These T cell receptor beta chains were read from a single sample in a study of T cell repertoires in cytomegalovirus infection. MiXCR, run by TCRdb on the reads, gives a single entry per CDR3 protein. Among about 250,000 distinct CDR3 sequences listed, around 15% were seen once. Sequenced: CD8+ T cells from PBMCs. The receptors originated from a human donor in good health (CMV status not recorded). Some clones in this sample may be carry-over from other donors' samples. The CDR3 runs from the conserved cysteine through the conserved F or W. A D gene is named only where the DNA matches it firmly. Size values are once, few and many counts, or a class for expanded clones, and some rows have none.

d_call clone_size j_call v_call cdr3_aa cdr3_nt
- many TRBJ2-7 TRBV10-3 CATQPGGSSYEQYF TGTGCCACACAGCCTGGGGGGAGCTCCTACGAGCAGTACTTC
- many TRBJ1-1 TRBV7-8 CASSLSMGATEAFF TGTGCCAGCAGCTTAAGTATGGGGGCCACTGAAGCTTTCTTT
- - TRBJ2-7 TRBV5-6 CASSSLGTSYEQYF TGTGCCAGCAGCTCATTAGGGACCTCCTACGAGCAGTACTTC
- many TRBJ2-2 TRBV7-9 CASSLVRGLELFF TGTGCCAGCAGCTTAGTGCGGGGGCTGGAGCTGTTTTTT
TRBD2 many TRBJ2-3 TRBV7-8 CASSPRVGLAPVLRGTDTQYF TGTGCCAGCAGCCCAAGGGTGGGACTAGCGCCCGTTCTAAGGGGCACAGATACGCAGTATTTT
- - TRBJ1-1 TRBV12-5 CASGFTGAGSSNTEAFF TGTGCTAGTGGTTTCACCGGGGCCGGATCCTCGAACACTGAAGCTTTCTTT
- many TRBJ1-1 TRBV6-2/TRBV6-3 CASSYFPGKNTEAFF TGTGCCAGCAGTTACTTTCCAGGGAAGAACACTGAAGCTTTCTTT
- few TRBJ2-2 TRBV6-8 CASSFTGIAGELFF TGTGCCAGCAGTTTTACTGGGATTGCCGGGGAGCTGTTTTTT
- - TRBJ1-1 TRBV4-3 CASSRIGESEAFF TGCGCCAGCAGCCGAATAGGGGAGTCTGAAGCTTTCTTT
TRBD1 many TRBJ1-2 TRBV7-8 CASSARQGTSYGYTF TGTGCCAGCAGCGCCCGACAGGGGACCTCCTATGGCTACACCTTC
- - TRBJ1-1 TRBV7-4 CASSFGGNLNTEAFF TGTGCCAGCAGCTTCGGAGGGAATTTGAACACTGAAGCTTTCTTT
- - TRBJ2-3 TRBV6-8 CASSYDYTDTQYF TGTGCCAGCAGTTACGACTACACAGATACGCAGTATTTT
- - TRBJ2-1 TRBV4-2 CASSQDLTTAYNEQFF TGTGCCAGCAGCCAAGATCTCACGACCGCTTACAATGAGCAGTTCTTC
- few TRBJ2-7 TRBV28 CATNGRAAHLEYEQYF TGTGCCACCAACGGCCGGGCAGCACATCTGGAGTACGAGCAGTACTTC
TRBD1 many TRBJ2-2 TRBV7-8 CASSSRTGDAGELFF TGTGCCAGCAGCTCCAGGACAGGGGATGCCGGGGAGCTGTTTTTT
- many TRBJ2-5 TRBV7-8 CASSLGLARETQYF TGTGCCAGCAGCTTAGGTCTAGCGAGAGAGACCCAGTACTTC
- - TRBJ2-3 TRBV12-3/TRBV12-4 CASTQGGEAQYF TGTGCCAGCACCCAAGGGGGGGAAGCGCAGTATTTT
- - TRBJ2-7 TRBV7-8 CASSPRGRTASSYEQYF TGTGCCAGCAGCCCCCGCGGAAGGACGGCAAGCTCCTACGAGCAGTACTTC
- few TRBJ1-6 TRBV5-1 CASSLIGVEANSPLHF TGCGCCAGCAGCTTGATAGGGGTCGAAGCGAATTCACCCCTCCACTTT
TRBD2 - TRBJ2-3 TRBV20-1 CSARDLTSGGTQDTQYF TGCAGTGCTAGAGACCTGACTAGCGGGGGCACACAAGATACGCAGTATTTT
- - TRBJ2-7 TRBV6-1 CASSVRTVSYEQYF TGTGCCAGCAGTGTTCGGACAGTCTCCTACGAGCAGTACTTC
TRBD2 - TRBJ2-7 TRBV15 CATSRGTSGTYEQYF TGTGCCACCAGCAGGGGGACTAGCGGAACCTACGAGCAGTACTTC
- - TRBJ2-7 TRBV6-6 CASNQGLALEQYF TGTGCCAGCAACCAGGGATTGGCTCTTGAGCAGTACTTC
- many TRBJ2-2 TRBV27 CASSFGGAGELFF TGTGCCAGCAGTTTCGGGGGCGCCGGGGAGCTGTTTTTT
- few TRBJ1-2 TRBV12-3/TRBV12-4 CASSLYGTFGQLNYGYTF TGTGCCAGCAGTTTATATGGGACGTTTGGACAGCTTAACTATGGCTACACCTTC
TRBD1 few TRBJ2-3 TRBV6-5 CASSYEGAGTDTQYF TGTGCCAGCAGTTATGAGGGGGCTGGCACAGATACGCAGTATTTT
- - TRBJ1-1 TRBV12-5 CASGLTANTEAFF TGTGCTAGTGGTTTGACAGCGAACACTGAAGCTTTCTTT
TRBD2 - TRBJ2-5 TRBV20-1 CSARDSDAREIQETQYF TGCAGTGCTAGAGATTCGGACGCGCGGGAGATACAAGAGACCCAGTACTTC
- few TRBJ2-7 TRBV7-9 CASSKVHEYEQYF TGTGCCAGCTCGAAGGTCCACGAATACGAGCAGTACTTC